The next 16 T cell receptor beta chains were all read from a single sample in a study of T cells in Graves' hyperthyroidism and ophthalmopathy. Amplification yielded TCR beta CDR3 regions, with RNA transcripts as the source. A set of HTBI primers served as the primers for a first-round RT-PCR of the TCR CDR3. Using its own MiXCR run on the multiplex PCR reads, TCRdb lists one record per CDR3 protein. The table has a few hundred thousand distinct CDR3 sequences, around 46% seen once. The source material was peripheral blood or thyroid tissue (not recorded which). The receptors here all came from a woman between 18 and 30 years old with Graves' hyperthyroidism.

V usage is TRBV6-5 and J usage is TRBJ2-7; 9 bases align to TRBD1. The length of the CDR3 is 17 residues. Germline-derived CDR1 and CDR2 are MNHEY and SVGAGI. V shed 5 bases and J 4 bases; nucleotides not matched to a gene: 15. CDR3 coding DNA: TGTGCCAGCAGTGAAAATAAAGGCGGGACAGGGATGTACGAGCAGTACTTC. It yields the protein CASSENKGGTGMYEQYF.

Points on this clonotype: A much larger clone lies one base from this, so it may be a read error. The rearrangement joins TRBV7-8 to TRBJ2-5; a weak D match, TRBD2 (5 bases). The CDR3 is 18 amino acids. Germline CDR1 SGHVS, CDR2 FQNEAQ. The CDR3 here is CAGSQIAFGVSEKETQYF. In DNA, the CDR3 is TGTGCCGGCAGCCAAATCGCCTTTGGAGTTAGCGAAAAAGAGACCCAGTACTTC.

The J gene is TRBJ1-2, the V gene TRBV7-9; D remains unclear. The CDR3 is 14 amino acids. Trimming stripped 4 bases from V and 4 bases from J, with 13 bases between. Germline lookup yields CDR1 SEHNR and CDR2 FQNEAQ (reference sequence). The CDR3 sequence: CASSSLAGVYGYTF. The DNA of the CDR3 is TGTGCCAGCAGCTCACTAGCGGGAGTCTATGGCTACACCTTC.

The table lists this clonotype with many counts. V gene TRBV5-1 combines with J gene TRBJ2-7; D is tentatively TRBD1 or TRBD2 (5 bases each). CDR3 length: 14 residues. CDR1 is SGHRS, CDR2 YFSETQ, per germline. The germline V and J ends were trimmed by 2 bases and 4 bases, with 13 bases remaining between them. In DNA, the CDR3 is TGCGCCAGCAGCTTTGAGGGGCTGAAATACGAGCAGTACTTC. Residues: CASSFEGLKYEQYF.

A word on this clonotype: This CDR3 is missing its conserved last phenylalanine or tryptophan, likely due to a read error. This chain links TRBV6-2 or TRBV6-3 with TRBJ1-5, with TRBD1 as a possible D gene (5 bases). Germline V gene data show CDR1 as MNHEY and CDR2 as SVGEGT. V was trimmed by 2 bases and J by 0 bases, leaving 17 bases between them. The CDR3 covers 18 residues. For the CDR3, the DNA is TGTGCCAGCAGTTACAACAGGCTACCTCTATATAGCAATCAGCCCCAGCATCTT. It codes for CASSYNRLPLYSNQPQHL.

The rearrangement joins TRBV14 to TRBJ2-7; 13 nucleotides line up with TRBD2. From germline, CDR1 is SGHDN and CDR2 FVKESK. The junction had 4 bases not matched to a gene; V was cut back by 5 bases and J by 3 bases. The CDR3 length is 15 residues. Here the CDR3 reads CASSGTSGANYEQYF. The CDR3 DNA reads as TGTGCCAGCAGCGGGACTAGCGGGGCCAACTACGAGCAGTACTTC.

This clonotype was detected once. The rearrangement uses TRBV2 and TRBJ1-5; 7 positions agree with TRBD1. Germline trimming cut 6 bases from V and 0 bases from J; bases unmatched to any gene: 8. CDR1 and CDR2 from the germline V gene are SNHLY and FYNNEI. The CDR3 is made up of 16 amino acids. CDR3 DNA sequence: TGTGCCAGCAGCTACCCCGGGACAGATAGCAATCAGCCCCAGCATTTT. This sequence encodes CASSYPGTDSNQPQHF. Full variable domain (missing parts from reference TRBV2 and TRBJ1-5): EPEVTQTPSHQVTQMGQEVILRCVPISNHLYFYWYRQILGQKVEFLVSFYNNEISEKSEIFDDQFSVERPDGSNFTLKIRSTKLEDSAMYFCASSYPGTDSNQPQHFGDGTRLSIL.

This clonotype was detected many times. The chain has TRBV7-2 and TRBJ2-7; D unclear. Trimming stripped 4 bases from V and 2 bases from J, with 12 bases between. Germline-derived CDR1 and CDR2 are SGHTA and FQGNSA. The CDR3 length is 14 residues. CDR3 in DNA: TGTGCCAGCAGCTCCCCGGCTCTCGCCTACGAGCAGTACTTC. Its protein is CASSSPALAYEQYF.

On this clonotype itself: This could be a read error, since a much larger clone is one nucleotide away. J is TRBJ2-2 and V is TRBV19, with TRBD1 matching 9 bases. CDR1 LNHDA and CDR2 SQIVND come from the germline V gene (reference sequence). This CDR3 comprises 14 residues. The CDR3 sequence: CASCGTGFPGELLF. DNA for the CDR3: TGTGCCAGTTGTGGGACAGGGTTCCCCGGGGAGCTGCTTTTT.

The chain recombines TRBV5-1 with TRBJ2-5; the D is unclear. Per germline, CDR1 SGHRS and CDR2 YFSETQ. This CDR3 has 13 residues. V was clipped by 2 bases and J by 5 bases, with 10 bases between them. CDR3 nucleotide sequence: TGCGCCAGCAGCTTAATCCTGGGGGAGACCCAGTACTTC. It encodes CASSLILGETQYF.

This clonotype showed up many times. The chain uses TRBV12-3 or TRBV12-4 and TRBJ1-4; 7 nucleotides agree with TRBD1. Germline trimming cut 6 bases from V and 2 bases from J; bases unmatched to any gene: 3. The CDR3 runs 14 residues. The CDR3 nucleotides read TGTGCCAGCAGACTGACAGGGACTAATGAAAAACTGTTTTTT. It encodes CASRLTGTNEKLFF.

This clonotype came up a few times. The V call is TRBV20-1, the J call TRBJ2-1, with 7 bases matching TRBD2. CDR3 length: 12 amino acids. Germline V CDR1 and CDR2: DFQATT, SNEGSKA (reference sequence). Trimming took 4 bases from V and 6 from J; bases not matched to a gene: 3. Here the CDR3 DNA reads TGCAGTGCTACCGGGACTACCAATGAGCAGTTCTTC. Translating gives CSATGTTNEQFF.

The chain couples TRBV12-3 or TRBV12-4 to TRBJ1-4, with D tentatively TRBD1 (6 bases). The V end was cut by 5 bases, the J end by 9 bases, with 13 bases between. CDR3 length: 13 residues. CDR3 in amino acids: CASSVGGDKKLFF. The CDR3 DNA is TGTGCCAGCAGTGTTGGGGGCGATAAAAAACTGTTTTTT.

In its sample, this clonotype was seen many times. The chain recombines TRBV6-1 with TRBJ1-2, with D uncertain. V was cut by 2 bases and J by 8 bases, with 6 bases left in between. This CDR3 spans 11 amino acids. The germline CDR1 and CDR2 sequences are MNHNS and SASEGT. CDR3 nucleotides: TGTGCCAGCAGTGAAAGGATGGGCTACACCTTC. Protein: CASSERMGYTF.

This clonotype was counted a few times. The V gene is TRBV7-9, the J gene TRBJ2-7; D gene unclear. Per germline, CDR1 SEHNR and CDR2 FQNEAQ (reference sequence). The CDR3 consists of 11 residues. Trimming removed 7 bases from V and 7 bases from J, with 11 bases in between. CDR3 sequence: CASKGWDEQYF. In nucleotides, the CDR3 is TGTGCCAGCAAGGGTTGGGATGAGCAGTACTTC. Using reference TRBV7-9 and TRBJ2-7 for the parts outside the CDR3, the full variable domain is DTGVSQNPRHKITKRGQNVTFRCDPISEHNRLYWYRQTLGQGPEFLTYFQNEAQLEKSRLLSDRFSAERPKGSFSTLEIQRTEQGDSAMYLCASKGWDEQYFGPGTRLTVT.

CDR3 sequence: CASSAGLASSYEQYF. DNA for the CDR3: TGTGCCAGCAGCGCCGGACTGGCGAGCTCCTACGAGCAGTACTTC. The V and J genes are TRBV9 and TRBJ2-7; weak D call: TRBD2 (5 bases). Between the trimmed V and J ends, which lost 3 bases and 0 bases, there was a span of 13 bases. The CDR3 totals 15 residues. The germline V gene encodes CDR1 SGDLS and CDR2 YYNGEE.